Described below is a single TCR beta chain sequence and its context. No antigen is known for it. Per germline, CDR1 MDHEN and CDR2 SYDVKM. This CDR3 contains 12 residues. With 2 bases removed from V and 5 bases from J, the gap between germline ends came to 4 bases. The authors' processing: Clinicopathological groups of papillary thyroid cancer showed CDR3 differences that were used to build a distant-metastasis classifier. TCRdb reprocessed the PCR reads via MiXCR. TCRdb's processing, not the authors', yielded these V and J calls. The table includes tens of thousands of clones, about 26% detected once. This entry is derived from a study of metastatic and nonmetastatic thyroid tumors. Looking at the study overall: Samples came from malignant and benign thyroid patients, and repertoires were compared across blood and tumor or nodule tissue. Study-wide points: Relative to benign nodules, malignant thyroid tumors were reportedly characterized by significantly elevated TCR beta diversity in blood and tumor.

Every patient was untreated before thyroid surgery. The clonotype comes from a male donor with papillary thyroid cancer or a benign thyroid nodule (not recorded which). Some clones in this sample may be carry-over from other donors' samples. Material: blood. The chain uses TRBV28 and TRBJ2-4; D remains ambiguous. CDR3 residues: CASSLVENIQYF. The CDR3 DNA follows: TGTGCCAGCAGTTTAGTCGAAAACATTCAGTACTTC. Full variable domain (rest looked up from reference TRBV28 and TRBJ2-4): DVKVTQSSRYLVKRTGEKVFLECVQDMDHENMFWYRQDPGLGLRLIYFSYDVKMKEKGDIPEGYSVSREKKERFSLILESASTNQTSMYLCASSLVENIQYFGAGTRLSVL.